The 14 T cell receptor beta chains below come from one sample, sequenced in a study of patients and donors after allogeneic stem cell transplantation. TCRdb reanalysed the RT-PCR reads using MiXCR and keeps one entry per CDR3 protein. The sample records 80,000 to 90,000 distinct CDR3 sequences, around 46% being singletons. Sequenced input: blood, either unsorted or a sorted T cell fraction (not recorded which). These receptors were taken from a human donor who was either an allogeneic HSCT recipient or a stem cell or donor lymphocyte infusion donor (not recorded which). It is not recorded whose cells these are; they may come from a transplant donor.

The chain combines TRBV7-2 with TRBJ1-1, with 9 bases fitting TRBD1. Looked up from germline, CDR1 is SGHTA and CDR2 is FQGNSA. The CDR3 has 14 residues. Trimming removed 4 bases from V and 7 bases from J; junction bases left unmatched: 7. The DNA for the CDR3 is TGTGCCAGCAGCTGGGACAGGGATCGGGGTGAAGCTTTCTTT. Translated, it gives CASSWDRDRGEAFF. The full variable domain, in which reference TRBV7-2 and TRBJ1-1 provide the parts outside the CDR3, is GAGVSQSPSNKVTEKGKDVELRCDPISGHTALYWYRQSLGQGLEFLIYFQGNSAPDKSGLPSDRFSAERTGGSVSTLTIQRTQQEDSAVYLCASSWDRDRGEAFFGQGTRLTVV.

This chain joins TRBV27 and TRBJ1-2; D is undetermined. The CDR3 is 14 residues long. V shed 5 bases and J shed 5 bases, with 15 bases lying between them. Germline lookup yields CDR1 MNHEY and CDR2 SMNVEV (reference sequence). This chain's CDR3 is CASSPVGESYGYTF. Written as DNA, the CDR3 is TGTGCCAGCAGTCCCGTGGGCGAGTCGTATGGCTACACCTTC.

The chain recombines TRBV28 with TRBJ1-5, with 12 nucleotides matching TRBD1. Germline V lookup: CDR1 MDHEN, CDR2 SYDVKM. V gave up 7 bases and J gave up 7 bases; unmatched junction bases: 14. The CDR3 length is 17 residues. The CDR3 DNA sequence: TGTGCCAGCACCACACCCGGGACAGGGGGCGCCTCACAGCCCCAGCATTTT. Its protein is CASTTPGTGGASQPQHF.

In this sample, this clonotype turned up a few times. V and J are TRBV20-1 and TRBJ1-3, with D possibly being TRBD1 (5 bases). V shed 3 bases and J shed 4 bases, with 10 bases lying between them. The CDR3 extends over 13 amino acids. CDR1 and CDR2 from the germline V gene are DFQATT and SNEGSKA (reference sequence). DNA of the CDR3: TGCAGTGCTAGCGGAGGGGCAGGAAACACCATATATTTT. Its protein product is CSASGGAGNTIYF.

The gene calls are TRBV12-3 or TRBV12-4 and TRBJ1-6; no firm D call. The CDR3 totals 11 residues. Trimming pared 6 bases from V and 6 bases from J, leaving 3 bases between. The CDR3 spells CASSTNSPLHF. The CDR3 region has the DNA TGTGCCAGCAGCACTAATTCACCCCTCCACTTT.

The chain combines TRBV5-6 with TRBJ1-2, with D possibly TRBD1 on 5 matching bases. This CDR3 is built from 14 residues. Trimming took 6 bases from V and 4 from J, leaving 16 bases between them. Germline-derived CDR1 and CDR2 are SGHDT and YYEEEE. CDR3 nucleotide sequence: TGTGCCAGCACCTCGCTTGGAGGGACCTATGGCTACACCTTC. Its translation: CASTSLGGTYGYTF.

This clonotype turned up a few times. The V and J genes are TRBV27 and TRBJ1-6; D uncertain. Germline assignment: CDR1 MNHEY and CDR2 SMNVEV (reference sequence). The CDR3 is made up of 13 amino acids. V lost 3 bases and J lost 10, with 10 bases in between. CDR3 sequence reads: CASSFTLGSPLHF. For the CDR3, the DNA is TGTGCCAGCAGTTTCACCTTGGGCTCACCCCTCCACTTT.

A note on this clonotype: Possible read error: a much larger clone is one base away. This chain connects TRBV5-6 to TRBJ1-1; D is unresolved. Germline V gene sequence: CDR1 SGHDT, CDR2 YYEEEE. Trimming shortened V by 4 bases and J by 3 bases, and 4 bases separated the two germline ends. The CDR3 has 11 amino acids. This chain's CDR3 is CASSIHTEAFF. As DNA, the CDR3 is TGTGCCAGCAGCATACACACTGAAGCTTTCTTT.

This clonotype appeared a few times. This chain's CDR3 is CASSHSDVDVAFF. The CDR3 DNA is TGCGCCAGCAGCCACTCCGATGTAGATGTGGCTTTCTTT. The rearrangement links TRBV5-1 to TRBJ1-1, with unresolved D. Trimming pared 4 bases from V and 11 bases from J, leaving 18 bases between. This CDR3 has 13 residues. Germline lookup yields CDR1 SGHRS and CDR2 YFSETQ.

The rearrangement links TRBV3-1 to TRBJ1-2; D is undetermined. The V end was cut by 3 bases, the J end by 8 bases, with 10 bases between. The germline CDR1 and CDR2 sequences are LGHDT and YNNKEL (reference sequence). CDR3 length: 12 residues. CDR3 protein: CASSHLRLGYTF. The CDR3 DNA follows: TGTGCCAGCAGCCACCTCAGGCTGGGCTACACCTTC.

The chain carries TRBV7-8 and TRBJ1-2; the D gene is possibly TRBD1 (6 bases). There are 15 residues in the CDR3. In germline, CDR1 is SGHVS, CDR2 FQNEAQ. Trimming removed 5 bases at V and 7 bases at J, with 20 bases between. CDR3 loop: CASSKEPRGRTGYTF. CDR3 in DNA: TGTGCCAGCAGCAAAGAGCCCCGGGGGCGGACTGGCTACACCTTC.

The sample holds one count of this clonotype. The chain employs TRBV4-3 and TRBJ1-5; D is undetermined. The V end was cut by 2 bases, the J end by 7 bases, with 9 bases between. Germline V gene sequence: CDR1 LGHNA, CDR2 YSLEER. The CDR3 totals 13 residues. The CDR3 spells CASSQSGYQPQHF. CDR3 sequence (DNA): TGCGCCAGCAGCCAATCGGGGTACCAGCCCCAGCATTTT.

This clonotype appeared a single time. The rearrangement links TRBV10-3 to TRBJ2-7; D not certain. V dropped 3 bases and J dropped 1 base, with 13 bases sitting between them. Germline assignment: CDR1 ENHRY and CDR2 SYGVKD. The CDR3 extends over 15 amino acids. The CDR3 reads CAISEPEFSSYEQYF. The CDR3 DNA is TGTGCCATCAGTGAACCAGAATTTTCGTCCTACGAGCAGTACTTC.

The rearrangement joins TRBV5-6 to TRBJ1-2; 7 bases align to TRBD1. Germline CDR1 SGHDT, CDR2 YYEEEE. Trimming cost V 5 bases and J 6 bases; bases outside gene matches: 19. The CDR3 consists of 17 residues. The CDR3 DNA reads as TGTGCCAGCAGGTATCTTACTCCGGGACAGATCCTTCATGGCTACACCTTC. It specifies CASRYLTPGQILHGYTF.